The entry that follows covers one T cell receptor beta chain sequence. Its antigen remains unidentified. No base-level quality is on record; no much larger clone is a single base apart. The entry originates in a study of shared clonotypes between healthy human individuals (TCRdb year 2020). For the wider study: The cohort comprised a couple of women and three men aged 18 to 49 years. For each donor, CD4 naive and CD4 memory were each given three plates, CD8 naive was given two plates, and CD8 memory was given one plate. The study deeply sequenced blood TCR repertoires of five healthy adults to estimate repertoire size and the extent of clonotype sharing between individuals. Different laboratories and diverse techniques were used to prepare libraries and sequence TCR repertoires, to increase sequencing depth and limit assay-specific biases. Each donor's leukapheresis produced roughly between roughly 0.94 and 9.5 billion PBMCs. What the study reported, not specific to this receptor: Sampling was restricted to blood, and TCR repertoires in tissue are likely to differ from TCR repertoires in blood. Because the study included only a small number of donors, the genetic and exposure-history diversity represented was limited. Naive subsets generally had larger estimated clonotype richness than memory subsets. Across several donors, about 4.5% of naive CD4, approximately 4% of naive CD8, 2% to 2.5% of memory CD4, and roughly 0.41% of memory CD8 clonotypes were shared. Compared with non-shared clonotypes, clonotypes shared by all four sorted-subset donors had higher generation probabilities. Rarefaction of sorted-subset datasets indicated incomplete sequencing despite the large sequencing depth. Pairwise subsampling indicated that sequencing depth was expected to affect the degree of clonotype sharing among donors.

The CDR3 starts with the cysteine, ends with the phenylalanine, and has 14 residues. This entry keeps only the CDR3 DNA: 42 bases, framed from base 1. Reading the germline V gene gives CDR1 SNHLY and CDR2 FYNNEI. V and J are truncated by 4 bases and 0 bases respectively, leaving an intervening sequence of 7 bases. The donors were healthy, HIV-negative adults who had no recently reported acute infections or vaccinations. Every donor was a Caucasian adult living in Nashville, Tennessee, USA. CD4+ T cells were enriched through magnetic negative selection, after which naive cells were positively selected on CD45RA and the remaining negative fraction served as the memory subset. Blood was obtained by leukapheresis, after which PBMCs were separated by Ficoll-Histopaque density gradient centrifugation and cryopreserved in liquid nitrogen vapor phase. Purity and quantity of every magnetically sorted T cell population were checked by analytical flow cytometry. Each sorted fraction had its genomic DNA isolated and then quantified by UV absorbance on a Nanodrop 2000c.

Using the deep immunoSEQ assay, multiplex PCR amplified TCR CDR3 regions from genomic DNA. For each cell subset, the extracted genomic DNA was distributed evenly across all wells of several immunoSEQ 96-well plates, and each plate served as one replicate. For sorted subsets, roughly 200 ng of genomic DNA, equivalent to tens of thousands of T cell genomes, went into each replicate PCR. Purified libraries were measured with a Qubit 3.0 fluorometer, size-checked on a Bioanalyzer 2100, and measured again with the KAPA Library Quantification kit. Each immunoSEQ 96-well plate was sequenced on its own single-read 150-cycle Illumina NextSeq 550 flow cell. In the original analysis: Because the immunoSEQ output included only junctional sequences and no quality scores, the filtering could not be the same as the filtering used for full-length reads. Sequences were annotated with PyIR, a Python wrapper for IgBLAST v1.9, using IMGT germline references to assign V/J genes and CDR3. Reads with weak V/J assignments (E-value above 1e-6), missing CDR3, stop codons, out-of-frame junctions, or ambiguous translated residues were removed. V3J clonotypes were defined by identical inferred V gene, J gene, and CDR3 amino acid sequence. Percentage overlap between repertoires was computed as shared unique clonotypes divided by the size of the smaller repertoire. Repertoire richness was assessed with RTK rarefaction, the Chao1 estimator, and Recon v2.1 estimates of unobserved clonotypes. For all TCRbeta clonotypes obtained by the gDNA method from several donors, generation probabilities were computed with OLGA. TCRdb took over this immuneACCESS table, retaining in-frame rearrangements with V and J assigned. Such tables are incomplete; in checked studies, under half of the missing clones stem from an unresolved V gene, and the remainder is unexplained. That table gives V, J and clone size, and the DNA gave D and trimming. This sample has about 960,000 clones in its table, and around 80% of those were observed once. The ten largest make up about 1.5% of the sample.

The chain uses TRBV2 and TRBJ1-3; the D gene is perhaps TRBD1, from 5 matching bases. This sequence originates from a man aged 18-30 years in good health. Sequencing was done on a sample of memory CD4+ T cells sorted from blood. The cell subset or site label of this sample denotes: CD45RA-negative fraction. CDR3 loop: CASSGGFSGNTIYF. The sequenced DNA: TGTGCCAGCAGTGGGGGCTTCTCTGGAAACACCATATATTTT. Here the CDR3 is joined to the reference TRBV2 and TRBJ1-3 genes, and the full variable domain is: EPEVTQTPSHQVTQMGQEVILRCVPISNHLYFYWYRQILGQKVEFLVSFYNNEISEKSEIFDDQFSVERPDGSNFTLKIRSTKLEDSAMYFCASSGGFSGNTIYFGEGSWLTVV.